Below are 8 T cell receptor beta chains sequenced from a single sample in a study of T cells in Graves' hyperthyroidism and ophthalmopathy. RNA transcripts served as the template for amplifying TCR beta CDR3 regions. HTBI primers drove first-round RT-PCR of the TCR CDR3. TCRdb analysed the multiplex PCR reads with MiXCR anew, one entry per CDR3 protein. The sample includes around 33,000 distinct CDR3 sequences, less than 50% seen only once; the top ten take about 6.2%. The sequencing input was blood. All receptors come from a woman between 45 and 60 years old with Graves' hyperthyroidism that later progressed to Graves' ophthalmopathy.

This clonotype was recorded only once. This rearrangement joins TRBV20-1 to TRBJ1-4, with D hard to call. The CDR3 has 13 amino acids. Germline loops: CDR1 DFQATT, CDR2 SNEGSKA (reference sequence). V shed 6 bases and J shed 8 bases, with 16 bases lying between them. CDR3 bases: TGCAGTGCAAAGCTAGCCATGAGAGAAAAACTGTTTTTT. Its protein product is CSAKLAMREKLFF.

This clonotype occurred many times. This sequence joins TRBV6-6 and TRBJ2-7; the match to TRBD2 covers 12 bases. The CDR3 runs 17 residues. Per germline, CDR1 MNHNY and CDR2 SVGAGI (reference sequence). The ends lost 10 bases at V and 2 bases at J; junction bases unmatched: 15. CDR3 sequence (DNA): TGTGCCACCGCTGACCGCGGGCTAGCGGGAGGGCCCTACGAGCAGTACTTC. Translated, it gives CATADRGLAGGPYEQYF.

This clonotype has at least ten counts. The V gene is TRBV11-2, the J gene TRBJ1-4; no firm D call. Germline V lookup: CDR1 SGHAT, CDR2 FQNNGV. V was pared by 1 base and J by 7 bases, with 10 bases between. The CDR3 contains 14 residues. The CDR3 coding sequence is TGTGCCAGCAGCTTAGCTGGGTTTGGTGAAAAACTGTTTTTT. This gives the protein CASSLAGFGEKLFF. Together with reference TRBV11-2 and TRBJ1-4, the CDR3 gives the full variable domain: EAGVAQSPRYKIIEKRQSVAFWCNPISGHATLYWYQQILGQGPKLLIQFQNNGVVDDSQLPKDRFSAERLKGVDSTLKIQPAKLEDSAVYLCASSLAGFGEKLFFGSGTQLSVL.

This clonotype showed up many times. V is TRBV12-3 or TRBV12-4 and J is TRBJ1-6; D not certain. The CDR3 loop spans 13 amino acids. V lost 3 bases, J lost 5 bases, and 5 bases lay in between. The CDR3, as DNA: TGTGCCAGCAGTTTTCTCAATAATTCACCCCTCCACTTT. This translates into CASSFLNNSPLHF.

As DNA, the CDR3 is TGTGCCACCAGTCTCGGACTAGCGGGAGCGTCAGATACGCAGTATTTT. Translating it yields CATSLGLAGASDTQYF. The chain is built from TRBV24-1 and TRBJ2-3; 13 bases fit TRBD2. CDR3 length equals 16 residues. Per the germline V gene, CDR1 is KGHDR and CDR2 is SFDVKD. The J segment lost 4 bases and the V segment lost 6 bases, leaving 6 bases of the junction unmatched.

This clonotype was picked up many times. V and J are TRBV6-2 or TRBV6-3 and TRBJ2-1; D gene uncertain. Germline loops: CDR1 MNHEY, CDR2 SVGEGT. V lost 2 bases, J lost 2 bases, and 1 base lay in between. This CDR3 is built from 12 residues. CDR3: CASSYTYNEQFF. CDR3 in DNA: TGTGCCAGCAGTTACACCTACAATGAGCAGTTCTTC.

As for this clonotype: The limits of the CDR3 on the DNA are not certain, so only TCRdb's listed CDR3 is given. This chain links TRBV7-6 with TRBJ2-5; the table's D call of TRBD2 was not tested on the DNA. Germline V lookup: CDR1 SGHVS, CDR2 FNYEAQ. The CDR3 extends over 20 residues, inclusive of both ends. CDR3 region: CASSFYICSARPARQETQYF.

This clonotype has a count of ten or more. This rearrangement joins TRBV12-3 or TRBV12-4 to TRBJ2-5, with D possibly TRBD2 on 6 matching bases. Trimming pared 4 bases from V and 2 bases from J, leaving 11 bases between. The CDR3 sequence is 14 residues long. The CDR3 DNA is TGTGCCAGCAGTTCAAGTAGCGGACAAGAGACCCAGTACTTC. This sequence encodes CASSSSSGQETQYF.